A selection of T cell receptor beta chains follows, all from one sample in a study of cytomegalovirus exposure and HLA in healthy donors. Profiling relied on immunoSEQ multiplex PCR, and the TCRdb table lists in-frame clones only, not all of them. The sample table includes under 90,000 clones. The sample comprised PBMCs. The source of these receptors is a middle-aged man in good health and CMV-seropositive. The CDR3 runs from the conserved cysteine through the conserved F or W. A D gene is named only where the DNA matches it firmly.

J,D,V,DNA,CDR3
TRBJ2-6,.,TRBV18,TGTGCCAGCTCACCTGGGGCAGGGGTCCTGACTTTC,CASSPGAGVLTF
TRBJ2-2,TRBD1,TRBV7-9,TGTGCCAGCAGCTCCGACAGGGCTAGTACCGGGGAGCTGTTTTTT,CASSSDRASTGELFF
TRBJ1-1,.,TRBV13,TGTGCCAGCAGCTATGGCCGGGAATACACGAACACTGAAGCTTTCTTT,CASSYGREYTNTEAFF
TRBJ1-2,.,TRBV2,TGTGCCTCCCACGGACAGACGGGCGGCTATGGCTACACCTTC,CASHGQTGGYGYTF
TRBJ1-2,TRBD1,TRBV10-3,TGTGCCATCAGTGAATTAGGGACAGATGGCTACACCTTC,CAISELGTDGYTF
TRBJ2-7,TRBD1,TRBV9,TGTGCCAGCAGCGTAGCCCCGGGACAGGGGGCATACGAGCAGTACTTC,CASSVAPGQGAYEQYF
TRBJ2-3,TRBD2,TRBV10-3,TGTGCCATCAGTTATACTAGCGGGACGGCAGATACGCAGTATTTT,CAISYTSGTADTQYF
TRBJ1-2,.,TRBV25-1,TGTGCCAGCAGTGTACCGGGACCGCGGGGAGTCTTGGGCTACACCTTC,CASSVPGPRGVLGYTF
TRBJ2-7,.,TRBV6-6,TGTGCCAGCAGTTCCTCCGGACAGTCCTACGAGCAGTACTTC,CASSSSGQSYEQYF
TRBJ2-1,TRBD1,TRBV4-3,TGCGCCAGCAGCCACGGGACAGGGAGTAATGAGCAGTTCTTC,CASSHGTGSNEQFF
TRBJ1-2,.,TRBV5-5,TGTGCCAGCAGCTTCGACAGGAGGGGCTACACCTTC,CASSFDRRGYTF
TRBJ2-1,TRBD2,TRBV18,TGTGCCAGCTCACCCGGTTCCAGCGGGGGAAGCTCCTACAATGAGCAGTTCTTC,CASSPGSSGGSSYNEQFF
TRBJ2-7,TRBD2,TRBV5-1,TGCGCCAGCAGCCGGACTAGCGGGATTAGCTACGAGCAGTACTTC,CASSRTSGISYEQYF
TRBJ1-5,.,TRBV19,TGTGCCAGTAGTATCGGGGGTAACCAGCCCCAGCATTTT,CASSIGGNQPQHF
TRBJ1-5,.,TRBV30,TGTGCCTGGAGTGTAGACTTTCCTCAGCCCCAGCATTTT,CAWSVDFPQPQHF
TRBJ2-5,.,TRBV5-1,TGCGCCAGCAGCTTTCAGGGGTTAGTACAAGAGACCCAGTACTTC,CASSFQGLVQETQYF
TRBJ2-7,.,TRBV7-9,TGTGCCAGCAGACCAAGGACAGCGGGAAATTCCACCTACGAGCAGTACTTC,CASRPRTAGNSTYEQYF
TRBJ2-7,TRBD2,TRBV10-3,TGTGCCAGCCTCAACACCTTACTAGCGGGAGGCGCCGAGCAGTACTTC,CASLNTLLAGGAEQYF
TRBJ2-2,.,TRBV5-1,TGCGCCAGCAGCTTGGCTAGATTGGCAACCGGGGAGCTGTTTTTT,CASSLARLATGELFF
TRBJ1-2,.,TRBV5-8,TGTGCCAGCAGCCCCGGGAGGATCTATGGCTACACCTTC,CASSPGRIYGYTF
TRBJ2-1,TRBD2,TRBV4-3,TGCGCCAGCAGCCAAGAGGGCCTAGCGGGAAGCAATGAGCAGTTCTTC,CASSQEGLAGSNEQFF